A single sample gave rise to the 27 T cell receptor beta chains below, sequenced in a study of blood T cells in healthy people across ages (dated by TCRdb to the mid-2010s). Library method: 5' RACE. Sequencing was carried out with an Illumina HiSeq 2500. The second PCR ran for roughly 7 to 11 cycles and used a J-beta primer mix along with a sample-barcoded 5' primer. TCRdb applied fastp at Q25 and MiXCR to the public reads, then kept only in-frame beta chains. Duplicate CDR3 protein sequences are folded into a single record with the most common DNA and genes. Here the sample has approximately 1,100,000 distinct CDR3 sequences; 35% to 55% occur a single time. The ten largest clones capture approximately 17% of the sample. The sample taken for sequencing was blood. These TCRs come from a woman aged 55-70 years in good health.

This clonotype turned up a few times. The genes are TRBV12-5 and TRBJ1-2; TRBD1 is a possible D gene (5 bases). Germline lookup yields CDR1 LGHNT and CDR2 FRNRAP. This CDR3 comprises 15 residues. Trimming removed 5 bases at V and 3 bases at J, with 16 bases between. CDR3 DNA: TGTGCTAGTGGTGGCGGGCGGGACGGGGACTATGGCTACACCTTC. Translation: CASGGGRDGDYGYTF.

This chain joins TRBV28 and TRBJ2-5, with D possibly being TRBD2 (6 bases). The ends were cut back, 7 bases at V and 4 bases at J, with 10 bases in the middle. Germline values: CDR1 MDHEN, CDR2 SYDVKM. The CDR3 totals 12 residues. Here the CDR3 reads CASTEEGETQYF. The CDR3 region has the DNA TGTGCCAGCACCGAGGAGGGAGAGACCCAGTACTTC.

CDR3 nucleotide sequence: TGTGCCAGCAGCCCTCAGGACAGGAACCAAGAGACCCAGTACTTC. It translates to CASSPQDRNQETQYF. The V and J genes are TRBV14 and TRBJ2-5, with 7 nucleotides matching TRBD1. Trimming took 4 bases from V and 0 from J; bases not matched to a gene: 5. The CDR3 contains 15 residues. CDR1 and CDR2 (germline): SGHDN, FVKESK.

CDR3 region: CASSLARRTYGYTF. DNA of the CDR3: TGTGCCAGCAGCTTGGCGCGACGGACGTATGGCTACACCTTC. V is TRBV5-6 and J is TRBJ1-2; no reliable D call. This CDR3 has 14 residues. Germline V gives CDR1 SGHDT, CDR2 YYEEEE. Deletions cut 0 bases from V and 5 bases from J, with 11 bases between.

This clonotype was seen a few times. The rearrangement uses TRBV20-1 and TRBJ1-6, with D maybe TRBD1 (5 bases). The germline CDR1 and CDR2 sequences are DFQATT and SNEGSKA (reference sequence). CDR3 length: 15 residues. V was shortened by 1 base and J by 10 bases, with 17 bases between the two germline ends. CDR3 sequence: CSARVSGTLGSPLHF. In DNA form, the CDR3 reads TGCAGTGCTAGAGTATCTGGGACCCTGGGCTCACCCCTCCACTTT.

The chain employs TRBV24-1 and TRBJ1-2; D is possibly TRBD1 (6 bases). The CDR3 totals 13 residues. Germline values: CDR1 KGHDR, CDR2 SFDVKD. Trimming left V 2 bases short and J 7 bases short, with 10 bases between. CDR3 nucleotide sequence: TGTGCCACCAGTGATTCGGACAGCTCTGGCTACACCTTC. Its protein product is CATSDSDSSGYTF.

The chain couples TRBV6-5 to TRBJ2-1; 12 nucleotides match TRBD2. Germline-derived CDR1 and CDR2 are MNHEY and SVGAGI. The J segment lost 10 bases and the V segment lost 8 bases, leaving 6 bases of the junction unmatched. CDR3 length: 13 residues. The CDR3 sequence: CASRTSGTREQFF. The CDR3 DNA reads as TGTGCCAGCCGGACTAGCGGGACCAGGGAGCAGTTCTTC.

In DNA form, the CDR3 reads TGCAGTGCTAGAGGTTTTACCTACGAGCAGTACTTC. It codes for CSARGFTYEQYF. The genes are TRBV20-1 and TRBJ2-7; D not certain. Germline V lookup: CDR1 DFQATT, CDR2 SNEGSKA (reference sequence). V was shortened by 1 base and J by 2 bases, with 6 bases between the two germline ends. This CDR3 has 12 amino acids.

The V and J genes are TRBV5-1 and TRBJ2-7; 12 nucleotides match TRBD2. J was trimmed by 0 bases and V by 6 bases; bases with no gene match: 1. The CDR3 length is 14 residues. Germline V gives CDR1 SGHRS, CDR2 YFSETQ. CDR3 residues: CASKGLAGSYEQYF. The CDR3, as DNA: TGCGCCAGCAAGGGACTAGCGGGCTCCTACGAGCAGTACTTC. Variable domain in full (rest from reference TRBV5-1 and TRBJ2-7): KAGVTQTPRYLIKTRGQQVTLSCSPISGHRSVSWYQQTPGQGLQFLFEYFSETQRNKGNFPGRFSGRQFSNSRSEMNVSTLELGDSALYLCASKGLAGSYEQYFGPGTRLTVT.

The V call is TRBV10-3, the J call TRBJ2-7; the D gene is possibly TRBD1 (6 bases). V was shortened by 0 bases and J by 1 base, with 10 bases between the two germline ends. Germline V CDR1 and CDR2: ENHRY, SYGVKD. The CDR3 is 15 residues long. The CDR3 sequence is CAISESRTDSYEQYF. The CDR3, as DNA: TGTGCCATCAGTGAGTCGAGGACAGATTCCTACGAGCAGTACTTC.

V usage is TRBV5-1 and J usage is TRBJ2-1; 9 bases are shared with TRBD2. The germline gives CDR1 SGHRS, CDR2 YFSETQ. The V segment lost 3 bases and the J segment 7 bases; nucleotides outside the gene matches: 8. There are 15 residues in the CDR3. The DNA for the CDR3 is TGCGCCAGCAGCTCATTAGCGGGAGACGTGAATGAGCAGTTCTTC. Translating gives CASSSLAGDVNEQFF.

On this clonotype itself: The junction departs from germline at one end; a sequencing error may be responsible. CDR3: CASSYPRGHTYDSDEQYF. In nucleotides, the CDR3 is TGTGCCAGCAGTTACCCGCGAGGGCACACCTACGACTCCGACGAGCAGTACTTC. The gene calls are TRBV6-5 and TRBJ2-5; D perhaps matches TRBD2 (5 bases). The end of the DNA is better explained by TRBJ2-7, so the J call may be wrong. The CDR3 sequence is 18 residues long. CDR1 is MNHEY, CDR2 SVGAGI, per germline.

J is TRBJ2-1 and V is TRBV28; D is unclear. CDR3 size: 15 residues. V lost 5 bases, J lost 0 bases, and 11 bases lay in between. CDR1 MDHEN and CDR2 SYDVKM come from the germline V gene. CDR3 in DNA: TGTGCCAGCAGTCTGTCTTTTGGCTCCTACAATGAGCAGTTCTTC. This sequence encodes CASSLSFGSYNEQFF.

CDR3 DNA: TGTGCCAGCAGTTACTTGACTAGCGGGTGGACGGATACGCAGTATTTT. Its translation: CASSYLTSGWTDTQYF. The genes are TRBV6-5 and TRBJ2-3; the match to TRBD2 covers 10 bases. Germline V gene lookup returns CDR1 MNHEY and CDR2 SVGAGI. CDR3 length: 16 residues. V lost 1 base to trimming and J lost 6 bases; unmatched junction nucleotides: 7.

The V and J genes are TRBV4-1 and TRBJ1-2, with D hard to call. V lost 0 bases to trimming and J lost 7 bases, with 12 bases between them. The CDR3 is 14 residues long. From germline, CDR1 is MGHRA and CDR2 YSYEKL. CDR3 region: CASSQDSRAAGYTF. DNA of the CDR3: TGCGCCAGCAGCCAAGATTCCCGGGCGGCTGGCTACACCTTC.

This clonotype has a single count. V usage is TRBV7-9 and J usage is TRBJ2-7; 12 positions match TRBD2. The DNA end favors TRBJ2-5, so the J call may be wrong. CDR3 length equals 18 residues. The germline V gene encodes CDR1 SEHNR and CDR2 FQNEAQ (reference sequence). The CDR3 DNA follows: TGTGCCAGCAGCTCAACCTCACCCGGACTAGCGGGAAGAGAGACCCAGTACTTC. Translation gives CASSSTSPGLAGRETQYF.

This clonotype has ten or more counts. Here the CDR3 DNA reads TGCAGCGTTGCCGGGGGCCGCGCCTACGAGCAGTACTTC. Translating gives CSVAGGRAYEQYF. The rearrangement links TRBV29-1 to TRBJ2-7; either TRBD1 or TRBD2 may fit D (6 bases each). In germline, CDR1 is SQVTM, CDR2 ANQGSEA. CDR3 length: 13 residues. Trimming pared 4 bases from V and 2 bases from J, leaving 12 bases between.

The chain carries TRBV20-1 and TRBJ2-4; TRBD2 matches at 9 bases. With 3 bases clipped from V and 7 bases from J, the junction kept 10 bases outside the gene matches. CDR1 and CDR2 (germline): DFQATT, SNEGSKA (reference sequence). CDR3 size: 15 residues. For the CDR3, the DNA is TGCAGTGCTAGGTCGGGAGGGACTAGCTGGAACATTCAGTACTTC. Amino acid sequence: CSARSGGTSWNIQYF.

This clonotype was counted only a few times. In DNA form, the CDR3 reads TGTGCCAGCGGACGGACAGATTTAGCGGGGCTACTCTACGAGCAGTACTTC. It codes for CASGRTDLAGLLYEQYF. The chain joins TRBV6-1 to TRBJ2-7, with 8 nucleotides matching TRBD2. V lost 8 bases to trimming and J lost 3 bases; unmatched junction nucleotides: 18. Germline CDR1 and CDR2: MNHNS and SASEGT. The CDR3 extends over 17 amino acids.

The V call is TRBV7-2, the J call TRBJ2-5; TRBD2 agrees at 10 bases. The germline CDR1 and CDR2 sequences are SGHTA and FQGNSA. The CDR3 has 17 residues. With 1 base clipped from V and 11 bases from J, the junction kept 16 bases outside the gene matches. As DNA, the CDR3 is TGTGCCAGCAGCTTAGAAGGGCCTAGCGGGAGAGACAATGAGCAGTACTTC. This translates into CASSLEGPSGRDNEQYF.

V and J are TRBV6-5 and TRBJ1-5; no clear D. The V end was cut by 4 bases, the J end by 3 bases, with 7 bases between. Germline CDR1 MNHEY, CDR2 SVGAGI. The CDR3 consists of 13 residues. In DNA, the CDR3 is TGTGCCAGCAGTTCGGAGTTCAATCAGCCCCAGCATTTT. This gives the protein CASSSEFNQPQHF.

The chain recombines TRBV20-1 with TRBJ2-1, with D possibly being TRBD2 (6 bases). Between the trimmed V and J ends, which lost 0 bases and 13 bases, there was a span of 22 bases. Per the germline V gene, CDR1 is DFQATT and CDR2 is SNEGSKA (reference sequence). The CDR3 is 15 residues long. The CDR3 DNA reads TGCAGTGCTAGAGATCCCGGGGGAGGAAAAGAGACCCAGTTCTTC. This translates into CSARDPGGGKETQFF.

The chain links TRBV7-6 to TRBJ2-7; 10 nucleotides align to TRBD1. CDR1 and CDR2 from the germline V gene are SGHVS and FNYEAQ. The V and J ends lost 3 bases and 2 bases, in that order; junction bases with no gene match: 10. The CDR3 consists of 17 residues. The CDR3 DNA follows: TGTGCCAGCAGCTTCCTGGCACGGGACAGGGGCGCCTACGAGCAGTACTTC. Its translation is CASSFLARDRGAYEQYF.

The J gene is TRBJ2-3, the V gene TRBV11-2; TRBD2 aligns across 8 bases. After removal of 0 bases from V and 6 bases from J, the junction contained 14 bases not matched to a gene. This CDR3 is built from 18 residues. Germline values: CDR1 SGHAT, CDR2 FQNNGV. The CDR3 bases are TGTGCCAGCAGCTTAGACCCAGGTACGGGAGGGCCTAAGGATACGCAGTATTTT. Its translation is CASSLDPGTGGPKDTQYF. The full variable domain, with the rest looked up from reference TRBV11-2 and TRBJ2-3, is EAGVAQSPRYKIIEKRQSVAFWCNPISGHATLYWYQQILGQGPKLLIQFQNNGVVDDSQLPKDRFSAERLKGVDSTLKIQPAKLEDSAVYLCASSLDPGTGGPKDTQYFGPGTRLTVL.

The J gene is TRBJ2-1, the V gene TRBV9; possibly TRBD2 for D (6 bases). This CDR3 contains 15 residues. The germline gives CDR1 SGDLS, CDR2 YYNGEE. Trimming took 0 bases from V and 8 from J, leaving 15 bases between them. CDR3 coding DNA: TGTGCCAGCAGCGTAGGTAACGGGGCGGGGTATGAGCAGTTCTTC. This sequence encodes CASSVGNGAGYEQFF.

This clonotype was seen ten or more times. The DNA of the CDR3 is TGTGCCAGCAGTCCTTATGAGACCCAGTACTTC. Protein product: CASSPYETQYF. This rearrangement joins TRBV12-3 or TRBV12-4 to TRBJ2-5; no firm D call. V was pared by 5 bases and J by 5 bases, with 6 bases between. The length of the CDR3 is 11 residues.

The chain carries TRBV5-1 and TRBJ2-1, with 7 bases lining up with TRBD1. With 4 bases clipped from V and 2 bases from J, the junction kept 3 bases outside the gene matches. Germline loops: CDR1 SGHRS, CDR2 YFSETQ. The CDR3 is 14 amino acids. Written as DNA, the CDR3 is TGCGCCAGCAGCCGGGACAGTCCCTACAATGAGCAGTTCTTC. This translates into CASSRDSPYNEQFF.